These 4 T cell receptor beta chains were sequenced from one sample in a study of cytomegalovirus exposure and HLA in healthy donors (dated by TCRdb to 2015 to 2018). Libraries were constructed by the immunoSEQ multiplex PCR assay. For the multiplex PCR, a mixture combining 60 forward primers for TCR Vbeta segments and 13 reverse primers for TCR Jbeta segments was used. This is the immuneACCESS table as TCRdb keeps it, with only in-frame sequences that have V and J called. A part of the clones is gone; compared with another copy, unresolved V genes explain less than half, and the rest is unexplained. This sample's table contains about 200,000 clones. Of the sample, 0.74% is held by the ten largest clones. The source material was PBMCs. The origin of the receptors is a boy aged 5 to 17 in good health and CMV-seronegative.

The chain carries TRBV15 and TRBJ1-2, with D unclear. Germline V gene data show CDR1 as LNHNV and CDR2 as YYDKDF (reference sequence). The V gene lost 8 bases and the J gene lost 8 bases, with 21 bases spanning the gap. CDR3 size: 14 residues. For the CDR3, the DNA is TGTGCCACCTCCCCGGTTAGTGTAAGTGAGGGCTACACCTTC. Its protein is CATSPVSVSEGYTF.

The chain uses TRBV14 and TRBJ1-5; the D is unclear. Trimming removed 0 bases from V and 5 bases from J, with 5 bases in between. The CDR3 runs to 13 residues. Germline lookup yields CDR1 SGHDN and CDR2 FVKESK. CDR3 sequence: CASSQDRDQPQHF. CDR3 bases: TGTGCCAGCAGCCAAGACCGGGATCAGCCCCAGCATTTT.

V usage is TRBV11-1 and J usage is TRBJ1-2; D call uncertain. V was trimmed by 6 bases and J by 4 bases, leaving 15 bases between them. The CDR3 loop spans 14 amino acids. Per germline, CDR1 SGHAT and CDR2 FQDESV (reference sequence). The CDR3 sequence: CASSGRGSLYGYTF. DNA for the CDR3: TGTGCCAGCAGTGGCCGGGGTAGTCTCTATGGCTACACCTTC.

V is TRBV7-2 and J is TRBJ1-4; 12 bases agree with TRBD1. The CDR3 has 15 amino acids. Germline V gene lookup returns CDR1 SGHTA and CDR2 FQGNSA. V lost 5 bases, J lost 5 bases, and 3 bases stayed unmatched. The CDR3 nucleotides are TGTGCCAGCAGCCCTGGGACAGGGGGCAATGAAAAACTGTTTTTT. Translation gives CASSPGTGGNEKLFF.